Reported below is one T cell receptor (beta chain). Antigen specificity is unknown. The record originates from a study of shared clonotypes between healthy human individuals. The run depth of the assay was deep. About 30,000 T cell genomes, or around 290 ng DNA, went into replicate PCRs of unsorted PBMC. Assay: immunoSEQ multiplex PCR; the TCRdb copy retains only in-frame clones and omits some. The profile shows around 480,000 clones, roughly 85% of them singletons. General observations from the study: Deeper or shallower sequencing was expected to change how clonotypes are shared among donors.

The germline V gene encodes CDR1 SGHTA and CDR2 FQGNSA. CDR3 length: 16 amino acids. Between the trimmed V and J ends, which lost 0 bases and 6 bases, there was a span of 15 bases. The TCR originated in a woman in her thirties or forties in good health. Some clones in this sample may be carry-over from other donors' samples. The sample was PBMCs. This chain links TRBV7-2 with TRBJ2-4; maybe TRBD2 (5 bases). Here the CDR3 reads CASSLAGGPGINIQYF. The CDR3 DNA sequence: TGTGCCAGCAGCTTAGCAGGAGGTCCGGGGATAAACATTCAGTACTTC.